This TCR beta chain was sequenced during a study of blood T cell repertoires in COVID-19 (dated by TCRdb to about 2020). Regarding the complete study: Samples from collaborators originated in the United States, Italy and Spain and spanned both the acute and convalescent phases of COVID-19. A de-identified subject ID, COVID-19 status, age in years and sex were almost always included in the sample metadata. The prospective study material was composed of cDNA or gDNA derived from T cells, B-cell-depleted T cells, or PBMCs. Where available, HLA class I and class II types were taken from metadata supplied by the sample provider and were not determined by assay-based typing. A freely available public database, intended as a resource for researchers studying the immune response to SARS-CoV-2, is where the repertoires were released. Samples were obtained from the ongoing ImmuneRACE study (first 160 participants) and from approximately 1,200 subjects provided by 6 global collaborators. Deeply sampled blood TCRbeta repertoires from subjects exposed to, actively infected with, or recovered from COVID-19 were included in the dataset. General conclusions and limits of the study: The quantity of clinical and demographic metadata differed by source and by participant and was supplied without curation.

This clone came up once. Its antigen specificity is not known. No quality values exist for individual bases; no much larger clone is one base distant. The immunoSEQ Assay, a bias-controlled multiplex PCR, was used to amplify TCRbeta CDR3 regions from genomic DNA. The authors' analysis ran thus. The number of nucleated cells in each sample was estimated by amplification of reference gene primers within the assay. Sequence reads were collapsed and filtered to measure the absolute abundance of every unique TCRbeta CDR3 rearrangement. For each sample, productive Simpson clonality was calculated as the square root of Simpson's diversity index across productive rearrangements. TCRdb provides this immuneACCESS table in a form limited to in-frame rearrangements. Some clones are lacking; in checked studies, under half of them reflect an unresolved V gene, and why the rest are absent is not known. The V and J calls and clone size are taken from that table; D and trimming were inferred from the DNA. This sample comprises about 170,000 clones, more than 75% of them detected only once. Roughly 1.9% of the sample is held by the ten biggest clonotypes.

Samples from volunteer blood donors who had recovered from COVID-19 were contributed by a second Seattle source. Each collaborating institution followed its own protocols to collect whole blood in K2EDTA tubes. Collaborator samples were shipped for TCRbeta analysis as frozen whole blood, isolated PBMCs, or DNA extracted from either sample type. The sequence was collected from a man aged 45-65 years who had recovered from COVID-19. The sample comprised peripheral blood.

The DNA sequence is given as TGTGCCAGCAGTATCACAGGGGGCTCACAAGAGACCCAGTACTTC. Translated, this is CASSITGGSQETQYF. The sequence is built from TRBV11-2 and TRBJ2-5, and TRBD1 matches 9 of the central bases. Relative to germline, V is missing 6 bases and J is missing 2 bases, with 7 bases of the junction outside any gene match. CDR1 and CDR2 are drawn from the germline V gene: SGHAT, FQNNGV. Including the terminal cysteine and phenylalanine, the CDR3 comprises 15 residues. The sequence is cut down to CDR3 DNA, 45 bases in frame from base 1.